This T cell receptor (beta chain) was sequenced during a study of blood T cells in healthy people across ages. Combining a sample-barcoded 5' primer with a J-beta primer mix, a second PCR ran for about 7 to 11 cycles. TCRdb re-analysed the 5' RACE reads in MiXCR, keeping a single row per CDR3 protein. The data contain 800,000 to 950,000 distinct CDR3 sequences, 40% to 60% of them singletons. The length of the CDR3 is 14 residues. V dropped 0 bases and J dropped 4 bases, with 6 bases sitting between them. What was sequenced was blood. V usage is TRBV12-3 or TRBV12-4 and J usage is TRBJ2-2; D call uncertain. The sequence came from a young man in good health. CDR3 amino acids: CASSLASPTGELFF. The CDR3 DNA reads TGTGCCAGCAGTTTAGCCAGTCCCACCGGGGAGCTGTTTTTT.